Listed below are T cell receptor beta chains from one sample, sequenced in a study of T cells in Graves' hyperthyroidism and ophthalmopathy. TCRdb processed the multiplex PCR reads anew with MiXCR; each CDR3 protein has one entry. In the table there are some 400,000 distinct CDR3 sequences, around 14% of which are singletons. Source material: blood. These receptors originate from an older woman with Graves' hyperthyroidism. CDR3s include the opening cysteine and the closing phenylalanine or tryptophan. The D gene is left open where the match is weak. Size values are once, few and many counts, or a class for expanded clones, and some rows have none.

j_call	d_call	clone_size	v_call	cdr3_nt	cdr3_aa
TRBJ2-1	.	many	TRBV24-1	TGTGCCACCAGTGACCGAAGGAGGAGCTCCTACAATGAGCAGTTCTTC	CATSDRRRSSYNEQFF
TRBJ2-7	TRBD2	many	TRBV28	TGTGCCAGCAGTTTCTCGCGGGGGACCCGACGGGAGCAGTACTTC	CASSFSRGTRREQYF
TRBJ2-3	TRBD2	many	TRBV20-1	TGCAGTGCTAGTGTGGCGGGAGGGCCGACAGATACGCAGTATTTT	CSASVAGGPTDTQYF
TRBJ2-1	TRBD2	few	TRBV6-1	TGTGCCAGCACCCTTCGGAGCGGGAGTTACAATGAGCAGTTCTTC	CASTLRSGSYNEQFF
TRBJ1-2	.	many	TRBV20-1	TGCAGTGCTAGATTGGGGGGCAATGGATACTATGGCTACACCTTC	CSARLGGNGYYGYTF
TRBJ2-1	.	.	TRBV20-1	TGCAGTGCTAGAGGACTAGATGAGCAGTTCTTC	CSARGLDEQFF
TRBJ2-1	TRBD2	many	TRBV3-1	TGTGCCAGCAGCCCCCAAGCGGGAGGGCCGTGGAATGAGCAGTTCTTC	CASSPQAGGPWNEQFF
TRBJ1-2	TRBD1	many	TRBV4-1	TGCGCCAGCAGCCAGGGGGAAGGACAGGGTAGCGGCTACACCTTC	CASSQGEGQGSGYTF
TRBJ2-3	TRBD2	.	TRBV5-1	TGCACCAGCAGTGTCACTAGCGAGGGGGATACGCAGTATTTT	CTSSVTSEGDTQYF
TRBJ1-2	.	.	TRBV5-8	TGTGCCAGCAGCTTTTGGGGATATGGCTACACCTTC	CASSFWGYGYTF